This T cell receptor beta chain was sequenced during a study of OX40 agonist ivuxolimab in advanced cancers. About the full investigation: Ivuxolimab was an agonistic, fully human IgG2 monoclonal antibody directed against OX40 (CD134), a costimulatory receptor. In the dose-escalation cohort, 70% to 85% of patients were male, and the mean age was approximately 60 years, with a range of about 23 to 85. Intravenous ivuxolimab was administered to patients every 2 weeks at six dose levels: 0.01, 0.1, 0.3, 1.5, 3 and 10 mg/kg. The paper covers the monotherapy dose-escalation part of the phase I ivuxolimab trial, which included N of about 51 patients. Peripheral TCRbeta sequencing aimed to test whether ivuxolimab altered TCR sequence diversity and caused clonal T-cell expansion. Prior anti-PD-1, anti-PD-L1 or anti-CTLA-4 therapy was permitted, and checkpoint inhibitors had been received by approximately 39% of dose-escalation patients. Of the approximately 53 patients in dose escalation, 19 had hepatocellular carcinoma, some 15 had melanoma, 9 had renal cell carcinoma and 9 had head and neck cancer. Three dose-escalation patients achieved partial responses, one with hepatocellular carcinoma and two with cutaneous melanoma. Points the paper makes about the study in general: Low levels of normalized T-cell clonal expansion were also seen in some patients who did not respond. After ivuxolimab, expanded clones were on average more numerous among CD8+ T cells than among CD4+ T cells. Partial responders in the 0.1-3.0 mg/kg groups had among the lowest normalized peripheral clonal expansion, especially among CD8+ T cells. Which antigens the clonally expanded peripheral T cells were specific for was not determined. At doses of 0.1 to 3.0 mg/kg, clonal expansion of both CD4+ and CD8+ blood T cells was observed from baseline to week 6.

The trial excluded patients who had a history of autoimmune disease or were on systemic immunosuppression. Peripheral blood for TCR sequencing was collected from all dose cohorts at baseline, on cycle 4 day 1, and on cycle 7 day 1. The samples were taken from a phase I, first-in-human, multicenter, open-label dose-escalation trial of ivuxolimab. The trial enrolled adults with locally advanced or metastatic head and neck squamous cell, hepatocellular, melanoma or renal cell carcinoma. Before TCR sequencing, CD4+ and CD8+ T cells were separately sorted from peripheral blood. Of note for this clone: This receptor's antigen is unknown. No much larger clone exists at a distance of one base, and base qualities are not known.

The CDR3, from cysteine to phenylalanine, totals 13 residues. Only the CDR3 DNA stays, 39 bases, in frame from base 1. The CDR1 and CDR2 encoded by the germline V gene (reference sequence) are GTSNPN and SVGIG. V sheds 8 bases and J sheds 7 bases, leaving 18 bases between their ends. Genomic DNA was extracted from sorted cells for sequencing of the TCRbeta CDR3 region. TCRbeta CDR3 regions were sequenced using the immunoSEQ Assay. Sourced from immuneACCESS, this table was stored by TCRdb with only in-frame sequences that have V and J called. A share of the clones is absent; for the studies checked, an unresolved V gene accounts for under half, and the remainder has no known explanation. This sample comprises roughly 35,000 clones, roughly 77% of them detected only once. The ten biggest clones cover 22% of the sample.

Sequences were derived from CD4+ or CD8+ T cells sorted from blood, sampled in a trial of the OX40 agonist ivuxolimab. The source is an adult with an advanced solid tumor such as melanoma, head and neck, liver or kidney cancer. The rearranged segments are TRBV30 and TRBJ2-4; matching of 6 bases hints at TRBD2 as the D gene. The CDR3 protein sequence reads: CALLTEGKNIQYF. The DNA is TGTGCCCTCTTGACGGAGGGCAAGAACATTCAGTACTTC.